These 30 T cell receptor beta chains originate from one sample sequenced in a study of blood T cell repertoires in COVID-19. Profiling relied on immunoSEQ multiplex PCR, and the TCRdb table lists in-frame clones only, not all of them. This table holds a few hundred thousand clones, roughly nine tenths found once. Source material: peripheral blood. The receptors here all came from a young man who had recovered from COVID-19.

This sequence joins TRBV9 and TRBJ2-3; the D gene is possibly TRBD2 (5 bases). V lost 3 bases to trimming and J lost 4 bases, with 15 bases between them. The CDR3 loop spans 15 amino acids. Germline lookup yields CDR1 SGDLS and CDR2 YYNGEE. The CDR3 sequence is CASSEPRGGPDTQYF. The DNA of the CDR3 is TGTGCCAGCAGCGAGCCCCGGGGTGGGCCAGATACGCAGTATTTT.

The chain is built from TRBV7-6 and TRBJ1-6; possible D gene TRBD1, 6 bases. V was cut by 4 bases and J by 8 bases, with 9 bases left in between. The CDR3 is made up of 13 amino acids. The germline V gene has CDR1 SGHVS and CDR2 FNYEAQ. This CDR3 reads CASSYNRDSPLHF. The CDR3 DNA sequence: TGTGCCAGCAGCTACAACAGGGATTCACCCCTCCACTTT.

This clone was detected only once. The genes are TRBV5-8 and TRBJ1-5; D is unresolved. Trimming cost V 1 base and J 4 bases, with 12 bases left between them. Looked up from germline, CDR1 is SGHTS and CDR2 is YDEGEE. The CDR3 has 15 amino acids. CDR3 DNA: TGTGCCAGCAGCTTGTACCGGGTATGGAATCAGCCCCAGCATTTT. Translated, it gives CASSLYRVWNQPQHF.

V and J are TRBV3-1 (or the pseudogene TRBV3-2) and TRBJ2-3; tentative D call: TRBD1 (6 bases). This CDR3 has 16 amino acids. Per the germline V gene, CDR1 is LGHDT and CDR2 is YNNKEL (reference sequence). V was clipped by 5 bases and J by 0 bases, with 15 bases between them. As DNA, the CDR3 is TGTGCCAGCAGCAATGGGGGCACTTCTAGCACAGATACGCAGTATTTT. The encoded protein is CASSNGGTSSTDTQYF.

This chain connects TRBV27 to TRBJ1-1; D call uncertain. V gave up 6 bases and J gave up 0 bases, with 14 bases separating them. The length of the CDR3 is 15 residues. Looked up from germline, CDR1 is MNHEY and CDR2 is SMNVEV (reference sequence). The CDR3 region has the DNA TGTGCCAGCAGGACTAGGACGGATATGAACACTGAAGCTTTCTTT. The encoded protein is CASRTRTDMNTEAFF.

The V call is TRBV6-6, the J call TRBJ2-7; the D gene is possibly TRBD1 (5 bases). The CDR3 spans 15 residues. The germline gives CDR1 MNHNY, CDR2 SVGAGI (reference sequence). The germline V and J ends were trimmed by 5 bases and 2 bases, with 16 bases remaining between them. The CDR3 spells CASSLGAGLTYEQYF. CDR3 bases: TGTGCCAGCAGTCTTGGGGCAGGATTAACCTACGAGCAGTACTTC.

This chain links TRBV14 with TRBJ2-7, with TRBD1 identical over 10 bases. Per the germline V gene, CDR1 is SGHDN and CDR2 is FVKESK. After removal of 1 base from V and 3 bases from J, the junction contained 6 bases not matched to a gene. This CDR3 has 16 residues. In DNA form, the CDR3 reads TGTGCCAGCAGCCAAGTCGCCGGGACAGGGGTCTACGAGCAGTACTTC. Translation: CASSQVAGTGVYEQYF. Together with reference TRBV14 and TRBJ2-7, the CDR3 gives the full variable domain: EAGVTQFPSHSVIEKGQTVTLRCDPISGHDNLYWYRRVMGKEIKFLLHFVKESKQDESGMPNNRFLAERTGGTYSTLKVQPAELEDSGVYFCASSQVAGTGVYEQYFGPGTRLTVT.

The rearrangement uses TRBV4-2 and TRBJ2-7; TRBD2 matches 11 bases. The V gene's germline CDR1 is LGHNA and CDR2 YNFKEQ. V lost 2 bases, J lost 3 bases, and 3 bases stayed unmatched. This CDR3 has 15 amino acids. CDR3 DNA: TGTGCCAGCAGCCAAAGGCTAGCGGGAGGCTACGAGCAGTACTTC. Protein product: CASSQRLAGGYEQYF.

This clone has only a few counts. The rearrangement links TRBV9 to TRBJ1-4; D is undetermined. The CDR3 has 15 amino acids. Trimming left V 0 bases short and J 0 bases short, with 6 bases between. Germline CDR1 reads SGDLS; CDR2 reads YYNGEE. The CDR3 DNA follows: TGTGCCAGCAGCGTAGCGCGCTCAACTAATGAAAAACTGTTTTTT. Its protein product is CASSVARSTNEKLFF.

The chain links TRBV27 to TRBJ2-2, with D maybe TRBD2 (6 bases). The CDR3 runs 13 residues. With 5 bases removed from V and 5 bases from J, the gap between germline ends came to 9 bases. Per germline, CDR1 MNHEY and CDR2 SMNVEV (reference sequence). CDR3 sequence reads: CASSEGRTGELFF. The CDR3 nucleotides are TGTGCCAGCAGTGAGGGGAGGACCGGGGAGCTGTTTTTT.

For this clone: The germline gene is not matched at one end of the junction; a read error may be the cause. The chain recombines TRBV2 with TRBJ2-1; no reliable D call. The CDR3 totals 13 residues. Germline values: CDR1 SNHLY, CDR2 FYNNEI. CDR3 bases: TGTGCCAGTAGTGGTTACACCCACAATGAGCAGTTCTTC. Encoded protein: CASSGYTHNEQFF.

This chain links TRBV11-3 with TRBJ2-3; D remains unclear. Per the germline V gene, CDR1 is SGHNT and CDR2 is YENEEA. The CDR3 totals 14 residues. Trimming removed 1 base from V and 0 bases from J, with 5 bases in between. CDR3 in amino acids: CASSLAPSTDTQYF. For the CDR3, the DNA is TGTGCCAGCAGCTTAGCCCCAAGCACAGATACGCAGTATTTT.

This sequence joins TRBV7-9 and TRBJ1-1, with D maybe TRBD1 (5 bases). Trimming pared 5 bases from V and 0 bases from J, leaving 13 bases between. CDR3 length: 15 amino acids. From germline, CDR1 is SEHNR and CDR2 FQNEAQ (reference sequence). CDR3 sequence reads: CASSPYAGLNTEAFF. The CDR3 region has the DNA TGTGCCAGCAGCCCCTACGCGGGGCTGAACACTGAAGCTTTCTTT.

The rearrangement uses TRBV28 and TRBJ2-1, with D unresolved. The CDR3 contains 15 residues. Germline V CDR1 and CDR2: MDHEN, SYDVKM. Trimming took 0 bases from V and 9 from J, leaving 15 bases between them. In DNA form, the CDR3 reads TGTGCCAGCAGTTTATGGAGTTTCACTAACGGTGAGCAGTTCTTC. This encodes CASSLWSFTNGEQFF.

There are a few counts of this clone. The rearrangement uses TRBV6-6 and TRBJ1-3; the D gene is possibly TRBD1 (6 bases). Trimming left V 5 bases short and J 4 bases short, with 12 bases between. The length of the CDR3 is 14 residues. Germline CDR1 MNHNY, CDR2 SVGAGI (reference sequence). CDR3 DNA: TGTGCCAGCAGTCCTCACAGGGACGGAAACACCATATATTTT. Translation: CASSPHRDGNTIYF.

The genes are TRBV6-2 or TRBV6-3 and TRBJ2-7; maybe TRBD1 (5 bases). This CDR3 is 13 amino acids long. V gave up 5 bases and J gave up 6 bases, with 14 bases separating them. The germline V gene encodes CDR1 MNHEY and CDR2 SVGEGT. The CDR3, as DNA: TGTGCCAGCAGTAGTAGGGGTTGGGGCGAGCAGTACTTC. It encodes CASSSRGWGEQYF.

The CDR3 loop reads CASSFTGGGGANEKLFF. CDR3 in DNA: TGTGCCAGCAGTTTTACAGGCGGAGGGGGCGCGAATGAAAAACTGTTTTTT. The chain is built from TRBV27 and TRBJ1-4, with 7 nucleotides matching TRBD1. Germline values: CDR1 MNHEY, CDR2 SMNVEV (reference sequence). This CDR3 contains 17 residues. With V trimmed by 3 bases and J by 5 bases, 12 bases remained unmatched. Variable domain in full (rest from reference TRBV27 and TRBJ1-4): EAQVTQNPRYLITVTGKKLTVTCSQNMNHEYMSWYRQDPGLGLRQIYYSMNVEVTDKGDVPEGYKVSRKEKRNFPLILESPSPNQTSLYFCASSFTGGGGANEKLFFGSGTQLSVL.

There are a few counts of this clone. The chain has TRBV11-2 and TRBJ1-1; D gene uncertain. V gave up 5 bases and J gave up 5 bases, with 15 bases separating them. Germline V lookup: CDR1 SGHAT, CDR2 FQNNGV. The CDR3 has 14 amino acids. CDR3 bases: TGTGCCAGCAGCCCGAGGCGGATGGCTACTGAAGCTTTCTTT. It translates to CASSPRRMATEAFF.

This chain connects TRBV10-1 to TRBJ2-3, with 8 bases matching TRBD2. J gave up 3 bases and V 8 bases, and 7 bases lay outside the gene matches. The length of the CDR3 is 14 residues. CDR1 and CDR2 from the germline V gene are WNHNN and SYGVQD (reference sequence). The CDR3 nucleotides are TGCGCCAGCTCGGGGGGGGTTGAGACAGATACGCAGTATTTT. Encoded protein: CASSGGVETDTQYF.

The rearrangement links TRBV2 to TRBJ2-2; D might be TRBD1 (5 bases). The V and J ends lost 1 base and 6 bases respectively, with 9 bases between them. The CDR3 loop spans 14 amino acids. From germline, CDR1 is SNHLY and CDR2 FYNNEI. The CDR3 is CASSEGRAAGELFF. The CDR3 DNA reads TGTGCCAGCAGTGAAGGCAGGGCGGCCGGGGAGCTGTTTTTT.

The J gene is TRBJ2-7, the V gene TRBV7-8, with D tentatively TRBD2 (7 bases). From germline, CDR1 is SGHVS and CDR2 FQNEAQ. The CDR3 is 16 residues long. V shed 3 bases and J shed 6 bases, with 21 bases lying between them. The DNA of the CDR3 is TGTGCCAGCAGCTTGATCGGGGGGCTGGATTTGGGCGAGCAGTACTTC. Protein product: CASSLIGGLDLGEQYF.

This CDR3 reads CASSSPRLASDTQYF. DNA for the CDR3: TGTGCCAGCAGCTCTCCGAGACTAGCTTCGGATACGCAGTATTTT. This chain links TRBV11-1 with TRBJ2-3; 7 bases match TRBD2. J lost 6 bases, V lost 4 bases, and 10 bases had no gene match. Per the germline V gene, CDR1 is SGHAT and CDR2 is FQDESV (reference sequence). The CDR3 sequence is 15 residues long.

The table lists this clone with a few counts. The rearrangement links TRBV28 to TRBJ1-2; perhaps TRBD1 as D (6 bases). The ends were cut back, 6 bases at V and 1 base at J, with 15 bases in the middle. Germline V gene sequence: CDR1 MDHEN, CDR2 SYDVKM. The CDR3 totals 15 residues. In DNA, the CDR3 is TGTGCCAGCAGCAGACCCCTGGACAGTAACTATGGCTACACCTTC. This gives the protein CASSRPLDSNYGYTF.

A single count supports this clone. J is TRBJ2-1 and V is TRBV5-1, with 7 bases lining up with TRBD2. The V gene's germline CDR1 is SGHRS and CDR2 YFSETQ. The CDR3 has 15 amino acids. The junction had 10 bases not matched to a gene; V was cut back by 0 bases and J by 10 bases. The CDR3 here is CASSLAAGRRGEQFF. The CDR3 nucleotides read TGCGCCAGCAGCTTGGCGGCAGGGAGGCGGGGGGAGCAGTTCTTC.

The chain uses TRBV12-5 and TRBJ2-5; D possibly corresponds to TRBD2 (6 bases). Per the germline V gene, CDR1 is LGHNT and CDR2 is FRNRAP. The CDR3 is 15 amino acids. V was shortened by 3 bases and J by 1 base, with 12 bases between the two germline ends. The CDR3 loop reads CASGLGLGGQETQYF. The DNA for the CDR3 is TGTGCTAGTGGTTTAGGCCTGGGGGGCCAAGAGACCCAGTACTTC.

The chain joins TRBV11-2 to TRBJ1-1; D perhaps matches TRBD1 (5 bases). This CDR3 has 15 residues. Trimming took 0 bases from V and 1 from J, leaving 9 bases between them. In germline, CDR1 is SGHAT, CDR2 FQNNGV. This CDR3 reads CASSLEGLGNTEAFF. The DNA of the CDR3 is TGTGCCAGCAGCTTAGAGGGACTCGGGAACACTGAAGCTTTCTTT.

The chain has TRBV2 and TRBJ2-3, with 7 bases aligning to TRBD2. The CDR3 contains 15 residues. Germline CDR1 is SNHLY and CDR2 is FYNNEI. The trim removed 3 bases at V and 6 bases at J, leaving 9 bases unmatched. The CDR3 sequence is CASSDGGSVGDTQYF. The CDR3 nucleotides read TGTGCCAGCAGTGATGGCGGGAGCGTGGGTGATACGCAGTATTTT.

The gene calls are TRBV12-5 and TRBJ2-2; D not resolved. CDR1 is LGHNT and CDR2 is FRNRAP in the germline V gene. CDR3 length equals 15 residues. V dropped 3 bases and J dropped 1 base, with 9 bases sitting between them. CDR3 coding DNA: TGTGCTAGTGGTTTCCCCGTCAGGAACACCGGGGAGCTGTTTTTT. It is translated as CASGFPVRNTGELFF.

This clone occurred once. The CDR3 coding sequence is TGTGCCAGCAGCTACAGCAATTTCGCGGGGTCGACTGAAGCTTTCTTT. Its translation is CASSYSNFAGSTEAFF. The chain is built from TRBV5-6 and TRBJ1-1, with D hard to call. Trimming pared 3 bases from V and 5 bases from J, leaving 20 bases between. The CDR3 contains 16 residues. CDR1 is SGHDT, CDR2 YYEEEE, per germline.

This sequence joins TRBV19 and TRBJ2-1; 13 nucleotides agree with TRBD2. Unmatched junction bases numbered 10, after V lost 6 bases and J lost 8 bases. The CDR3 covers 16 residues. Looked up from germline, CDR1 is LNHDA and CDR2 is SQIVND (reference sequence). CDR3 DNA: TGTGCCAGTAGCCTATTCGGGACTAGCGGGACGGATGAGCAGTTCTTC. This translates into CASSLFGTSGTDEQFF. The full variable domain, with the rest looked up from reference TRBV19 and TRBJ2-1, is DGGITQSPKYLFRKEGQNVTLSCEQNLNHDAMYWYRQDPGQGLRLIYYSQIVNDFQKGDIAEGYSVSREKKESFPLTVTSAQKNPTAFYLCASSLFGTSGTDEQFFGPGTRLTVL.